Listed below are T cell receptor beta chains from one sample, sequenced in a study of CD4 T cells in relation to SARS-CoV-2 and coronaviruses. Libraries were prepared by immunoSEQ multiplex PCR; TCRdb keeps only in-frame clonotypes and omits some of them. The sample lists roughly 63,000 clones, less than 95% occurring once. Sequencing was carried out using naive CD4+ T cells from PBMCs. These receptors all stem from a human donor in good health. The CDR3 runs from the conserved cysteine through the conserved F or W. D genes are given only for firm matches. Size is omitted from some rows. Given values are once, few, many or a class for expanded clones.

d_call j_call cdr3_length v_call clone_size cdr3_aa cdr3_nt
TRBD2 TRBJ2-7 15 TRBV7-6 NA CASSLDRAGVSEQYF TGTGCCAGCAGCTTAGATCGAGCGGGAGTGAGCGAGCAGTACTTC
TRBD2 TRBJ2-3 16 TRBV2 once CASSIGTSGSTDTQYF TGTGCCAGCAGTATCGGGACTAGCGGGAGTACAGATACGCAGTATTTT
TRBD1 TRBJ2-7 16 TRBV24-1 NA CATSDPRQGPPYEQYF TGTGCCACCAGTGACCCGCGACAGGGCCCACCCTACGAGCAGTACTTC
TRBD1 TRBJ1-6 15 TRBV27 once CASSIRDRQVSALHF TGTGCCAGCAGTATCCGGGACAGGCAGGTCTCGGCCCTCCACTTT
NA TRBJ2-2 15 TRBV4-2 few CASSPGGANTGELFF TGTGCCAGCAGCCCCGGAGGGGCGAACACCGGGGAGCTGTTTTTT
NA TRBJ1-1 15 TRBV21-1 NA CASSAAINMNTEAFF TGTGCCAGCAGTGCAGCGATTAACATGAACACTGAAGCTTTCTTT
NA TRBJ2-3 16 TRBV11-2 NA CASSLVSGIATDTQYF TGTGCCAGCAGCTTAGTTTCTGGGATAGCAACAGATACGCAGTATTTT
NA TRBJ2-6 13 TRBV7-3 NA CASSPSGANVLTF TGTGCCAGCAGCCCCTCTGGGGCCAACGTCCTGACTTTC
NA TRBJ1-3 18 TRBV19 NA CASRTTGLSAPSGNTIYF TGTGCCAGTAGAACAACAGGGCTGAGTGCCCCCTCTGGAAACACCATATATTTT
TRBD2 TRBJ2-7 17 TRBV28 NA CASSLASGLSRSYEQYF TGTGCCAGCAGTTTGGCTAGCGGGCTCTCGAGATCCTACGAGCAGTACTTC
TRBD2 TRBJ2-2 18 TRBV19 NA CASVTQGLADPNTGELFF TGTGCCAGTGTGACTCAGGGACTAGCGGATCCGAACACCGGGGAGCTGTTTTTT
NA TRBJ2-7 11 TRBV20-1 NA CSALGTYEQYF TGCAGTGCCCTCGGAACCTACGAGCAGTACTTC
TRBD2 TRBJ2-1 15 TRBV18 NA CASSPTSGRDNEQFF TGTGCCAGCTCTCCGACTAGCGGGAGGGACAATGAGCAGTTCTTC
TRBD2 TRBJ2-2 16 TRBV4-1 once CASSQVTSGRTGELFF TGCGCCAGCAGCCAAGTGACTAGCGGGAGGACCGGGGAGCTGTTTTTT
TRBD1 TRBJ2-7 14 TRBV6-5 once CASSNSQGSSEQYF TGTGCCAGCAGTAACTCACAGGGGTCAAGTGAGCAGTACTTC
TRBD1 TRBJ2-5 16 TRBV5-1 NA CASSRRGQGASETQYF TGCGCCAGCAGCCGGCGGGGACAGGGGGCGTCGGAGACCCAGTACTTC
NA TRBJ1-2 14 TRBV10-3 NA CAISERELGYGYTF TGTGCCATCAGTGAGCGGGAACTCGGCTATGGCTACACCTTC
NA TRBJ2-1 15 TRBV28 NA CASSLSTGPRNEQFF TGTGCCAGCAGTTTGTCTACGGGCCCTCGGAATGAGCAGTTCTTC
TRBD1 TRBJ1-5 15 TRBV5-1 NA CASSEQGASGQPQHF TGCGCCAGCAGCGAGCAGGGGGCGTCCGGTCAGCCCCAGCATTTT
TRBD1 TRBJ1-5 15 TRBV15 once CATSRTDRVYQPQHF TGTGCCACCAGCAGAACGGACAGGGTTTATCAGCCCCAGCATTTT
NA TRBJ2-7 15 TRBV5-1 NA CASSLAVGAPYEQYF TGCGCCAGCAGCTTGGCCGTGGGGGCCCCCTACGAGCAGTACTTC
NA TRBJ1-2 14 TRBV2 NA CASSAGDLNYGYTF TGTGCCAGCAGTGCAGGGGATCTTAACTATGGCTACACCTTC
TRBD1 TRBJ1-2 14 TRBV6-5 NA CASTKTGGTYGYTF TGTGCCAGCACCAAGACAGGGGGGACCTATGGCTACACCTTC
TRBD1 TRBJ2-7 13 TRBV2 NA CASRIGQGYEQYF TGTGCCAGCCGCATCGGACAGGGCTACGAGCAGTACTTC
NA TRBJ2-4 16 TRBV7-8 NA CASSLERGTAKNIQYF TGTGCCAGCAGCTTAGAAAGGGGGACGGCCAAAAACATTCAGTACTTC
TRBD1 TRBJ2-7 15 TRBV20-1 NA CSASSLGQERNEQYF TGCAGTGCTAGTTCCCTGGGACAGGAAAGGAACGAGCAGTACTTC
TRBD2 TRBJ2-7 15 TRBV28 NA CASRPTSGRAYEQYF TGTGCCAGCAGGCCAACTAGCGGGAGAGCCTACGAGCAGTACTTC
TRBD1 TRBJ2-3 15 TRBV18 NA CASSPRTGGSDTQYF TGTGCCAGCTCACCCAGGACAGGGGGCTCAGATACGCAGTATTTT
TRBD1 TRBJ2-7 15 TRBV28 NA CASRLLGTGGHEQYF TGTGCCAGCAGACTTTTAGGGACAGGGGGACACGAGCAGTACTTC
NA TRBJ2-5 14 TRBV10-1 NA CASSAQGMEETQYF TGCGCCAGCAGTGCCCAGGGGATGGAAGAGACCCAGTACTTC
TRBD2 TRBJ2-5 16 TRBV5-1 NA CASSSDLAGGRETQYF TGCGCCAGCAGCTCCGATCTAGCGGGAGGGCGAGAGACCCAGTACTTC
TRBD1 TRBJ2-2 15 TRBV7-3 NA CASSAPGQGTGELFF TGTGCCAGCAGCGCGCCGGGACAGGGGACCGGGGAGCTGTTTTTT
TRBD1 TRBJ2-2 16 TRBV11-2 once CASSLAAGGNTGELFF TGTGCCAGCAGCTTAGCCGCAGGGGGGAACACCGGGGAGCTGTTTTTT
NA TRBJ1-1 13 TRBV10-3 NA CAISDARNTEAFF TGTGCCATCAGTGACGCCAGGAACACTGAAGCTTTCTTT
TRBD1 TRBJ2-2 19 TRBV23-1 NA CASSQSTRDRATNTGELFF TGCGCCAGCAGTCAATCGACCCGGGACAGGGCTACGAACACCGGGGAGCTGTTTTTT
NA TRBJ1-2 12 TRBV5-5 NA CASSLGNYGYTF TGTGCCAGCAGCTTGGGTAACTATGGCTACACCTTC
TRBD2 TRBJ2-1 15 TRBV5-1 NA CASSAGTSAYNEQFF TGCGCCAGCAGCGCAGGGACTAGCGCCTACAATGAGCAGTTCTTC
NA TRBJ1-2 13 TRBV6-2/TRBV6-3 NA CASSPGQSYGYTF TGTGCCAGCAGCCCGGGACAAAGCTATGGCTACACCTTC
TRBD2 TRBJ2-2 17 TRBV24-1 NA CATNSDKEAGSTGELFF TGTGCCACCAATTCTGATAAAGAAGCGGGGTCCACCGGGGAGCTGTTTTTT
NA TRBJ2-7 15 TRBV14 NA CASSQVGRPGSEQYF TGTGCCAGCAGCCAAGTAGGGAGGCCTGGTAGCGAGCAGTACTTC
NA TRBJ2-3 14 TRBV6-4 NA CARGTAYVPDTQYF TGTGCCAGGGGGACCGCCTATGTCCCAGATACGCAGTATTTT
NA TRBJ1-2 13 TRBV10-2 NA CASSTAPGGGYTF TGCGCCAGCAGTACGGCCCCGGGCGGCGGCTACACCTTC
TRBD1 TRBJ2-1 16 TRBV9 NA CASSADWTGGRNEQFF TGTGCCAGCAGCGCCGACTGGACAGGGGGCAGGAATGAGCAGTTCTTC
TRBD1 TRBJ2-2 16 TRBV7-2 NA CASSLQTGGGTGELFF TGTGCCAGCAGCTTACAGACAGGGGGCGGAACCGGGGAGCTGTTTTTT